The clone carrying this T cell receptor (beta chain) was counted only a few times. Its target is not known. TCRdb redid the calling of the 5' RACE reads with MiXCR, one entry per CDR3 protein. The profile covers a few hundred thousand distinct CDR3 sequences, with 3% to 4.5% appearing a single time and about 25% taken by the ten largest. This CDR3 has 16 amino acids. Between the trimmed V and J ends, which lost 3 bases and 1 base, there was a span of 15 bases. In germline, CDR1 is LNHNV, CDR2 YYDKDF (reference sequence). This record belongs to a study of T cells after yellow fever vaccination. The overall study: SMART-Seq v4 Ultra Low Input prepared the low-cell-number fractions. Study-wide results and limits: Most clones from primary vaccination were detected again post-booster (about 95% CD4, approximately 90% CD8). Among all clonotypes, a small share was observed in both CD4 and CD8 compartments. Secondary responses were weaker yet peaked faster, day 5 versus 15.

The specimen comprised PBMCs, sampled on the day of the yellow fever booster vaccination. The source of this sequence is a young man who received the YFV17D yellow fever vaccine. V gene TRBV15 combines with J gene TRBJ2-5; D may correspond to TRBD1 or TRBD2 (5 bases each). The CDR3 DNA follows: TGTGCCACCAGCAGGGGATCGGACGGGGCCCAAGAGACCCAGTACTTC. Its translation: CATSRGSDGAQETQYF.